This T cell receptor (beta chain) was obtained from a study of early T cells in non-severe SARS-CoV-2 infection. Study information: Sequencing targeted bulk RNA from unsorted whole blood, leaving chains unpaired.

This clonotype has at least ten counts. What it binds is not known. Unique molecular identifiers tagged individual cDNA molecules. TCRdb re-derived calls from the 5' RACE reads in MiXCR, one entry per CDR3 protein. Here the sample spans some 87,000 distinct CDR3 sequences, 9.5% to 13% being singletons. The V gene's germline CDR1 is SQVTM and CDR2 ANQGSEA. The CDR3 covers 12 residues. V was pared by 4 bases and J by 1 base, with 0 bases of the junction left unmatched. Study-wide points: There was a bias toward anti-spike CD8 responses in VDJdb matching, which missed private and CD4 specificities.

Input material: whole blood. The V call is TRBV29-1, the J call TRBJ1-1, with 7 bases lining up with TRBD1. The receptor's source is an adult who was a healthcare worker with PCR-confirmed SARS-CoV-2 infection or an uninfected control (not recorded which). CDR3 bases: TGCAGCGTTGGGACAGGGAACACTGAAGCTTTCTTT. It yields the protein CSVGTGNTEAFF.